These 17 T cell receptor beta chains were sequenced from one sample in a study. TCRdb used MiXCR to reprocess the RT-PCR reads, holding one entry per CDR3 protein. Of hundreds of thousands of distinct CDR3 sequences in the sample, approximately 15% were seen once. Sample: memory CD4+ T cells from blood. The origin of the receptors is a female donor in good health, serving as a healthy control.

This chain connects TRBV2 to TRBJ2-4; D is uncertain. CDR1 is SNHLY, CDR2 FYNNEI, per germline. Trimming removed 6 bases at V and 0 bases at J, with 12 bases between. This CDR3 has 15 residues. The DNA of the CDR3 is TGTGCCAGCAGCGCTTTGGCGCTAGCCAAAAACATTCAGTACTTC. Translation gives CASSALALAKNIQYF.

This clonotype was counted between two and nine times. The J gene is TRBJ2-1, the V gene TRBV5-1; D is uncertain. This CDR3 has 15 residues. The V end was cut by 4 bases, the J end by 1 base, with 12 bases between. Germline CDR1 reads SGHRS; CDR2 reads YFSETQ. In DNA, the CDR3 is TGCGCCAGCAGCCCGGGTGATAATTCCTACAATGAGCAGTTCTTC. This encodes CASSPGDNSYNEQFF.

There are many counts of this clonotype. The chain is built from TRBV10-2 and TRBJ2-3, with D unclear. Trimming took off 6 bases at V and 6 bases at J, with 7 bases between the two ends. The CDR3 is 11 amino acids. CDR1 is WSHSY and CDR2 is SAAADI in the germline V gene. The CDR3 protein is CASRSFDTQYF. The CDR3 DNA reads as TGCGCCAGCAGGTCCTTCGATACGCAGTATTTT.

The J gene is TRBJ1-5, the V gene TRBV6-5; 8 bases fit TRBD1. V was pared by 5 bases and J by 2 bases, with 5 bases of the junction left unmatched. The CDR3 runs to 15 residues. Germline V gene data show CDR1 as MNHEY and CDR2 as SVGAGI. The CDR3 here is CASSQQTGGNQPQHF. CDR3 sequence (DNA): TGTGCCAGCAGTCAGCAGACAGGGGGCAATCAGCCCCAGCATTTT.

The chain combines TRBV12-3 or TRBV12-4 with TRBJ2-2; D gene uncertain. The CDR3 is 15 residues long. V was clipped by 6 bases and J by 0 bases, with 11 bases between them. DNA of the CDR3: TGTGCCAGCAGAAGGTGGGGTACGAACACCGGGGAGCTGTTTTTT. Translated, it gives CASRRWGTNTGELFF.

In this sample, this clonotype turned up many times. The V and J genes are TRBV27 and TRBJ2-6; D may be TRBD1 or TRBD2 (6 bases each). Trimming stripped 3 bases from V and 2 bases from J, with 8 bases between. Looked up from germline, CDR1 is MNHEY and CDR2 is SMNVEV (reference sequence). The CDR3 has 15 residues. CDR3 coding DNA: TGTGCCAGCAGTTTCGGGGGCGCTGGGGCCAACGTCCTGACTTTC. Its translation: CASSFGGAGANVLTF.

This clonotype was seen more than once but under ten times. The rearrangement uses TRBV20-1 and TRBJ1-5; D call uncertain. The CDR3 covers 13 residues. Germline V gene data show CDR1 as DFQATT and CDR2 as SNEGSKA (reference sequence). Trimming stripped 6 bases from V and 5 bases from J, with 14 bases between. The CDR3 DNA reads as TGCAGTGCCAGATGGGCGAGGGATCAGCCCCAGCATTTT. It translates to CSARWARDQPQHF.

Note on this clonotype: A single base separates this from a much larger clone, so it may be a read error. The CDR3 bases are TGTGCCAGCAGTTTAACCGGGACCAACCTGACAAACATTCAGTACTTC. This encodes CASSLTGTNLTNIQYF. This sequence joins TRBV28 and TRBJ2-4; D assignment may be TRBD1 or TRBD2 (5 bases each). Trimming left V 2 bases short and J 6 bases short, with 17 bases between. CDR1 MDHEN and CDR2 SYDVKM come from the germline V gene. CDR3 length: 16 amino acids.

The gene calls are TRBV18 and TRBJ1-2, with 7 bases matching TRBD1. The CDR3 covers 15 residues. CDR1 and CDR2 (germline): KGHSH, LQKENI. Germline trimming cut 5 bases from V and 4 bases from J; bases unmatched to any gene: 10. CDR3 in DNA: TGTGCCAGCTCATCACGCCTCCGGGACAGCTATGGCTACACCTTC. Protein product: CASSSRLRDSYGYTF.

This clonotype was detected ten times or more. The V and J genes are TRBV7-2 and TRBJ1-1; D possibly corresponds to TRBD1 (5 bases). Germline V lookup: CDR1 SGHTA, CDR2 FQGNSA. V was pared by 3 bases and J by 4 bases, with 12 bases between. The CDR3 has 14 residues. The CDR3 reads CASSLVQRGTEAFF. CDR3 nucleotides: TGTGCCAGCAGCTTGGTCCAGAGGGGCACTGAAGCTTTCTTT.

This chain links TRBV6-5 with TRBJ2-7; TRBD1 might be the D (6 bases). The germline CDR1 and CDR2 sequences are MNHEY and SVGAGI. V dropped 5 bases and J dropped 3 bases, with 20 bases sitting between them. There are 16 residues in the CDR3. CDR3 nucleotide sequence: TGTGCCAGCAGTCGACAGGCCACAAAGCCTCTCTACGAGCAGTACTTC. Translated, it gives CASSRQATKPLYEQYF.

This clonotype was observed a few times. The CDR3 region is CAISVGGNTEAFF. The CDR3 region has the DNA TGTGCCATCAGTGTAGGAGGAAACACTGAAGCTTTCTTT. This sequence joins TRBV10-3 and TRBJ1-1, with D unclear. Germline V gives CDR1 ENHRY, CDR2 SYGVKD. The CDR3 covers 13 residues. Trimming removed 4 bases at V and 2 bases at J, with 8 bases between.

This clonotype was recorded at least ten times. This chain links TRBV5-1 with TRBJ2-7; possible D gene TRBD1, 5 bases. The CDR3 runs to 14 residues. The V end lost 2 bases, the J end lost 3 bases, and 12 bases lay between the germline ends. Germline V gene lookup returns CDR1 SGHRS and CDR2 YFSETQ. The CDR3 DNA reads TGCGCCAGCAGCTTAGGACAACGCCTCTACGAGCAGTACTTC. Residues: CASSLGQRLYEQYF.

The chain links TRBV5-1 to TRBJ2-3; D assignment may be TRBD1 or TRBD2 (5 bases each). Germline V CDR1 and CDR2: SGHRS, YFSETQ. CDR3 length: 14 residues. V dropped 4 bases and J dropped 2 bases, with 11 bases sitting between them. CDR3: CASSGGTITDTQYF. CDR3 sequence (DNA): TGCGCCAGCAGCGGGGGAACTATCACAGATACGCAGTATTTT.

This clonotype was counted a few times. V and J are TRBV28 and TRBJ2-1; D gene unclear. This CDR3 spans 14 amino acids. V lost 7 bases, J lost 7 bases, and 17 bases lay in between. Germline V gives CDR1 MDHEN, CDR2 SYDVKM. CDR3 residues: CASNPPTVGNEQFF. DNA of the CDR3: TGTGCCAGCAACCCTCCCACCGTGGGGAATGAGCAGTTCTTC.

This clonotype was seen a few times. The rearrangement joins TRBV7-9 to TRBJ1-2, with D perhaps TRBD1 (6 bases). The V gene lost 3 bases and the J gene lost 12 bases, with 17 bases spanning the gap. The CDR3 length is 13 residues. Germline V CDR1 and CDR2: SEHNR, FQNEAQ (reference sequence). In nucleotides, the CDR3 is TGTGCCAGCAGCTTTAGCCAGAGTGGGGACAACACCTTC. Protein: CASSFSQSGDNTF.

This chain connects TRBV5-8 to TRBJ2-1, with TRBD2 matching 9 bases. Looked up from germline, CDR1 is SGHTS and CDR2 is YDEGEE. V shed 0 bases, J shed 13 bases, and the junction held 8 bases outside the gene matches. The CDR3 extends over 14 amino acids. The chain's CDR3 is CASSLDPSGTPQFF. The DNA of the CDR3 is TGTGCCAGCAGCTTGGACCCTAGCGGGACCCCCCAGTTCTTC.